This T cell receptor beta chain was identified during a study of T cell responses to AZD1222 COVID-19 vaccine. General study findings and limits: Most donors were white British and more were female, and clonal diversity was possibly underestimated. In all cases, repertoires were sampled only after the peak T cell response. Reportedly, nearly half the spike-specific TCRs target unmutated variant regions. Among those given AZD1222, only 6 or 7 were seropositive at baseline.

Note on this clone: Its antigen is unidentified.

Produced via immunoSEQ multiplex PCR; TCRdb's table is partial and in-frame only. The sample holds 200,000 or so clones, over 80% seen once. CDR3 length equals 13 residues. Trimming cost V 5 bases and J 5 bases; bases outside gene matches: 5. CDR1 and CDR2 from the germline V gene are ENHRY and SYGVKD. This receptor was identified in an adult in good health. Here the sequenced sample was peripheral blood, taken on day 0 of MenACWY control vaccination. The J gene is TRBJ2-5, the V gene TRBV10-3; 7 nucleotides line up with TRBD1. CDR3 sequence: CAISRQGEETQYF. As DNA, the CDR3 is TGTGCCATCAGTAGACAGGGTGAGGAGACCCAGTACTTC.